This T cell receptor beta chain was observed in a study of patients and donors after allogeneic stem cell transplantation. This clonotype was found many times. Each CDR3 protein is one row after TCRdb ran MiXCR on the RT-PCR reads. The sample contains about 230,000 distinct CDR3 sequences, 14% of which appear only once. The germline CDR1 and CDR2 sequences are LGHNA and YNFKEQ. The V gene end was trimmed by 0 bases and the J gene end by 6 bases; junction bases not matched to a gene: 11. This CDR3 is 18 amino acids long. Specimen: blood, either unsorted or a sorted T cell fraction (not recorded which). The TCR was taken from a human donor who was either an allogeneic HSCT recipient or a stem cell or donor lymphocyte infusion donor (not recorded which). It is not recorded whose cells these are; they may come from a transplant donor. The V and J genes are TRBV4-2 and TRBJ2-1; the match to TRBD2 covers 10 bases. This CDR3 is CASSQDLAGGSTGNEQFF. CDR3 nucleotide sequence: TGTGCCAGCAGCCAAGACTTAGCGGGAGGTTCAACAGGCAATGAGCAGTTCTTC.